This TCR beta chain was sequenced in a study of blood T cells in healthy people across ages. The authors ran a second PCR of roughly 7 to 11 cycles using a sample-barcoded 5' primer and a J-beta primer mix. A tag from a template-switch adaptor with 12 random nucleotides marked each cDNA molecule. TCRdb itself ran the 5' RACE reads through MiXCR, one entry per CDR3 protein. Among some 900,000 distinct CDR3 sequences listed, under 30% were seen once. Sequenced input: blood. This sequence originates from an elderly woman in good health.

The CDR3 here is CASSDSGSETQYF. The CDR3 DNA follows: TGTGCCAGCAGTGATTCGGGCTCAGAGACCCAGTACTTC. The chain links TRBV6-1 to TRBJ2-5; D remains unclear. The germline V and J ends were trimmed by 3 bases and 4 bases, with 9 bases remaining between them. The length of the CDR3 is 13 residues. CDR1 and CDR2 from the germline V gene are MNHNS and SASEGT.